These 5 T cell receptor beta chains came from one sample sequenced in a study of cytomegalovirus exposure and HLA in healthy donors. 60 Vbeta and 13 Jbeta primers were used in PCR. Clones were sequenced by immunoSEQ multiplex PCR, and TCRdb holds only the in-frame ones, with some missing. Among 150,000 to 200,000 clones listed, 77% were seen once. The sequencing input was PBMCs. The receptors here all came from a man aged 50-60 years in good health and CMV-seropositive.

Turning to this clone: Other nucleotide sequences from this sample produce the same CDR3. The rearrangement joins TRBV4-1 to TRBJ2-5; maybe TRBD2 (5 bases). Germline values: CDR1 MGHRA, CDR2 YSYEKL. There are 13 residues in the CDR3. V was clipped by 2 bases and J by 5 bases, with 9 bases between them. The CDR3 reads CASSQPGGETQYF. The CDR3 region has the DNA TGCGCCAGCAGCCAACCAGGCGGGGAGACCCAGTACTTC.

This chain uses TRBV15 with TRBJ1-4; D is possibly TRBD1 (5 bases). CDR3 length: 13 amino acids. The V end lost 6 bases, the J end lost 5 bases, and 10 bases lay between the germline ends. Germline-derived CDR1 and CDR2 are LNHNV and YYDKDF (reference sequence). DNA for the CDR3: TGTGCCACCAGAATAGGGGAAAATGAAAAACTGTTTTTT. Protein product: CATRIGENEKLFF.

The V and J genes are TRBV5-1 and TRBJ2-3; 8 bases map to TRBD2. The CDR3 consists of 17 residues. Germline V gives CDR1 SGHRS, CDR2 YFSETQ. The V and J ends lost 1 base and 0 bases, in that order; junction bases with no gene match: 7. The CDR3 region is CASSLMSGGGSTDTQYF. DNA for the CDR3: TGCGCCAGCAGCTTGATGTCCGGGGGGGGTAGCACAGATACGCAGTATTTT. Looking up the rest from reference TRBV5-1 and TRBJ2-3 gives the full variable domain: KAGVTQTPRYLIKTRGQQVTLSCSPISGHRSVSWYQQTPGQGLQFLFEYFSETQRNKGNFPGRFSGRQFSNSRSEMNVSTLELGDSALYLCASSLMSGGGSTDTQYFGPGTRLTVL.

This sequence joins TRBV7-9 and TRBJ2-1; D is unclear. Germline CDR1 reads SEHNR; CDR2 reads FQNEAQ (reference sequence). CDR3 length: 13 amino acids. Trimming cost V 5 bases and J 8 bases, with 13 bases left between them. The CDR3 spells CASSPLRSDEQFF. CDR3 DNA sequence: TGTGCCAGCAGCCCACTGAGGAGCGATGAGCAGTTCTTC. Based on the CDR3 plus reference TRBV7-9 and TRBJ2-1, the full variable domain is DTGVSQNPRHKITKRGQNVTFRCDPISEHNRLYWYRQTLGQGPEFLTYFQNEAQLEKSRLLSDRFSAERPKGSFSTLEIQRTEQGDSAMYLCASSPLRSDEQFFGPGTRLTVL.

This chain connects TRBV5-6 to TRBJ1-3; 7 nucleotides line up with TRBD1. This CDR3 is built from 17 residues. Trimming removed 0 bases from V and 0 bases from J; junction bases left unmatched: 6. CDR1 is SGHDT, CDR2 YYEEEE, per germline. The CDR3 reads CASSLVGDRISGNTIYF. The CDR3 coding sequence is TGTGCCAGCAGCTTGGTGGGGGACAGAATCTCTGGAAACACCATATATTTT.